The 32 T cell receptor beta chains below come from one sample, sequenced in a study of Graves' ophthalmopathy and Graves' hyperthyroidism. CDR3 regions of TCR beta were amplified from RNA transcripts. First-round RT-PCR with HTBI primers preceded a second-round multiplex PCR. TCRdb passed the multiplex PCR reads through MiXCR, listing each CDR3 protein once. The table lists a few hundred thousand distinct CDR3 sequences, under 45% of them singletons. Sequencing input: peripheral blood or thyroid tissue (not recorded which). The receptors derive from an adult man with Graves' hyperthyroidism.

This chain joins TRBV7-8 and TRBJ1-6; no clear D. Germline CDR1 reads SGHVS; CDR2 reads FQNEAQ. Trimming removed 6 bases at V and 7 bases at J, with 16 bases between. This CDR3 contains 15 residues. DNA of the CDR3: TGTGCCAGCAGTTTATTGGCGGATTCGAATTCACCCCTCCACTTT. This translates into CASSLLADSNSPLHF.

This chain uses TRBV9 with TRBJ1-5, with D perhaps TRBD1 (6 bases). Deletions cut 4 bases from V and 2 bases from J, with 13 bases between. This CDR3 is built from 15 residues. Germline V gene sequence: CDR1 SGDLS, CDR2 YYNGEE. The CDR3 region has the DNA TGTGCCAGCAGCAAAACAGGGTTCGGCAATCAGCCCCAGCATTTT. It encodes CASSKTGFGNQPQHF.

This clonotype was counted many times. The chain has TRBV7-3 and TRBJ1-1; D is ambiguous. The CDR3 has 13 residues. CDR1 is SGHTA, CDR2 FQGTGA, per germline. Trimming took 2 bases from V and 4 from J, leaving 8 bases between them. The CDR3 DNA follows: TGTGCCAGCAGCTTATCCCGGAGCACTGAAGCTTTCTTT. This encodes CASSLSRSTEAFF.

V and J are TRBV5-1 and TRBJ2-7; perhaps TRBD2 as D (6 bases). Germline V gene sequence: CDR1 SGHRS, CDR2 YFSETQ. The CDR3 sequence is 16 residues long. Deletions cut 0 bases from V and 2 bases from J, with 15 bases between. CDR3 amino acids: CASSLAGGGSTYEQYF. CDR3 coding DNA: TGCGCCAGCAGCTTGGCCGGGGGAGGAAGCACCTACGAGCAGTACTTC.

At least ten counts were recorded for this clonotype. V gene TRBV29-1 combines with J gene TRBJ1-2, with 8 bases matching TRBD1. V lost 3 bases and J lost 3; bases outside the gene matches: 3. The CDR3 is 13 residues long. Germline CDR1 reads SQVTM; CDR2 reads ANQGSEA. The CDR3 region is CSVDTGGHYGYTF. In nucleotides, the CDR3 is TGCAGCGTTGATACAGGGGGGCACTATGGCTACACCTTC. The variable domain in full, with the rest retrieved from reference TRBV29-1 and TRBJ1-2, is SAVISQKPSRDICQRGTSLTIQCQVDSQVTMMFWYRQQPGQSLTLIATANQGSEATYESGFVIDKFPISRPNLTFSTLTVSNMSPEDSSIYLCSVDTGGHYGYTFGSGTRLTVV.

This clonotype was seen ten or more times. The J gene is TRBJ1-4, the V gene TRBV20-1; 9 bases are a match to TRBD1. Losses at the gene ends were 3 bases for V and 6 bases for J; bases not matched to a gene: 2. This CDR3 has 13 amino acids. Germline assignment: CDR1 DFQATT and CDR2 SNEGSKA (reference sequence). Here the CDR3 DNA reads TGCAGTGCTAGCTGGGACAGGGATGAAAAACTGTTTTTT. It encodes CSASWDRDEKLFF.

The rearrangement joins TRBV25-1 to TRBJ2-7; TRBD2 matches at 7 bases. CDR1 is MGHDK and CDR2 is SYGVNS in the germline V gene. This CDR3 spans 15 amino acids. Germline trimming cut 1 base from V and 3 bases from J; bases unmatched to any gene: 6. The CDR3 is CASSEFAAGDYEQYF. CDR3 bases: TGTGCCAGCAGTGAATTCGCCGCGGGGGACTACGAGCAGTACTTC.

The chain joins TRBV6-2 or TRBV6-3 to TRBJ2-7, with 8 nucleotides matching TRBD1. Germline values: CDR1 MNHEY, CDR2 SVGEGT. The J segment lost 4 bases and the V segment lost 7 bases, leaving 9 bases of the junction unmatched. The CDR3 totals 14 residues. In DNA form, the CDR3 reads TGTGCCAGCACCACCATACAGGGGGAATACGAGCAGTACTTC. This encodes CASTTIQGEYEQYF.

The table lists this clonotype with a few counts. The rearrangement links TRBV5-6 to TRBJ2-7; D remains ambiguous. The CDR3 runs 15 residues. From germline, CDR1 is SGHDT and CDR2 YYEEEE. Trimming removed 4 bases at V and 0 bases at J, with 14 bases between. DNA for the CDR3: TGTGCCAGCAGCCCTAGGAGAAAAAGCTCCTACGAGCAGTACTTC. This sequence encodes CASSPRRKSSYEQYF.

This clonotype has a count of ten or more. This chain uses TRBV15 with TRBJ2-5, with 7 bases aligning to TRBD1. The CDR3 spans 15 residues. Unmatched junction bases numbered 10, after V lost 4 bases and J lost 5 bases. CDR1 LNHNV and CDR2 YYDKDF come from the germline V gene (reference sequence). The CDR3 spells CATSTGTETWETQYF. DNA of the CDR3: TGTGCCACCAGCACCGGGACAGAGACTTGGGAGACCCAGTACTTC.

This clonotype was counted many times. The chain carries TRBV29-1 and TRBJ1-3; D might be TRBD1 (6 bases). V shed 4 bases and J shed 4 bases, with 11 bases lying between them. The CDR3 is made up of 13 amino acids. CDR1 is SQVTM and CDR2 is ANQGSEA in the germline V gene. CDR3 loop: CSVGGQGGNTIYF. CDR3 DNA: TGCAGCGTTGGGGGACAAGGGGGAAACACCATATATTTT. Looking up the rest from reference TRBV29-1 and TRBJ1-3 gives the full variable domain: SAVISQKPSRDICQRGTSLTIQCQVDSQVTMMFWYRQQPGQSLTLIATANQGSEATYESGFVIDKFPISRPNLTFSTLTVSNMSPEDSSIYLCSVGGQGGNTIYFGEGSWLTVV.

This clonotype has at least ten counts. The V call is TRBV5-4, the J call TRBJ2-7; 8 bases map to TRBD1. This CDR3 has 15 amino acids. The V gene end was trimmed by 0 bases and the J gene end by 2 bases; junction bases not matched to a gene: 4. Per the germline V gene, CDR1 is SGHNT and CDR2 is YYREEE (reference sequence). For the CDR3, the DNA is TGTGCCAGCAGCTTGGAGGCAGGGGGCACCTACGAGCAGTACTTC. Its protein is CASSLEAGGTYEQYF.

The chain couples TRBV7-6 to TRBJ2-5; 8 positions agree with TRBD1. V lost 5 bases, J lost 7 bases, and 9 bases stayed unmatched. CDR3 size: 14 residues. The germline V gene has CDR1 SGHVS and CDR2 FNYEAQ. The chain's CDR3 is CASSPLAQGATQYF. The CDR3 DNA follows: TGTGCCAGCAGCCCCTTAGCGCAGGGGGCGACCCAGTACTTC. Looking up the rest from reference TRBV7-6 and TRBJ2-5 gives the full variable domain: GAGVSQSPRYKVTKRGQDVALRCDPISGHVSLYWYRQALGQGPEFLTYFNYEAQQDKSGLPNDRFSAERPEGSISTLTIQRTEQRDSAMYRCASSPLAQGATQYFGPGTRLLVL.

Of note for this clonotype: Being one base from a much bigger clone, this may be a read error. The CDR3 bases are TGCAGTGTGCCCCTAGCGTCGGAAGGAGAGACCCAGCACTTC. Protein: CSVPLASEGETQHF. The J gene is TRBJ2-5, the V gene TRBV20-1; D is possibly TRBD2 (6 bases). The CDR3 consists of 14 residues. The V gene's germline CDR1 is DFQATT and CDR2 SNEGSKA (reference sequence).

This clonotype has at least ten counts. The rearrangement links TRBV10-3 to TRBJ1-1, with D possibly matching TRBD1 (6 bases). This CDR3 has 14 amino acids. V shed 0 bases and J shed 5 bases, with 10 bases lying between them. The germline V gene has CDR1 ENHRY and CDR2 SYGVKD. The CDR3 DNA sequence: TGTGCCATCAGTGAGTCGCAGGGGCTGACTGAAGCTTTCTTT. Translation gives CAISESQGLTEAFF.

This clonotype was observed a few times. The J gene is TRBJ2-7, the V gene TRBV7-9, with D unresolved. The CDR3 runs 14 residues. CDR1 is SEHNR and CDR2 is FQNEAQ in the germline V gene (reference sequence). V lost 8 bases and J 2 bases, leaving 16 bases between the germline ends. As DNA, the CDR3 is TGTGCCAGCTCACCCTCCAGAGAGACCTACGAGCAGTACTTC. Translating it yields CASSPSRETYEQYF.

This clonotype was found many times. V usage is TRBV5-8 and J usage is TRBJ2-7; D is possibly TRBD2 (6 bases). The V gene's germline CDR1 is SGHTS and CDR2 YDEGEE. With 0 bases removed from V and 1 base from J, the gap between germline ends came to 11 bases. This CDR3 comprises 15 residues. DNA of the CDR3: TGTGCCAGCAGCTTGGGGCTAGCGCCTTCCTACGAGCAGTACTTC. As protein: CASSLGLAPSYEQYF.

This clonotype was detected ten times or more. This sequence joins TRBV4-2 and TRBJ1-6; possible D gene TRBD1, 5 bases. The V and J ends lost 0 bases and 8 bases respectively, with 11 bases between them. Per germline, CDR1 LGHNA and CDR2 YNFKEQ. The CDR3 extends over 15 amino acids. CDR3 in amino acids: CASSQDSQGDSPLHF. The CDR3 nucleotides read TGTGCCAGCAGCCAAGATAGCCAGGGTGATTCACCCCTCCACTTT.

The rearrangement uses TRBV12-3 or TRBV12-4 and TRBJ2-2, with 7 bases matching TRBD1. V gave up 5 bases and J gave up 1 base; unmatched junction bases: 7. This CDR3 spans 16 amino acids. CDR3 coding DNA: TGTGCCAGCAGTACAGGGGTGAGGCAGAACACCGGGGAGCTGTTTTTT. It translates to CASSTGVRQNTGELFF.

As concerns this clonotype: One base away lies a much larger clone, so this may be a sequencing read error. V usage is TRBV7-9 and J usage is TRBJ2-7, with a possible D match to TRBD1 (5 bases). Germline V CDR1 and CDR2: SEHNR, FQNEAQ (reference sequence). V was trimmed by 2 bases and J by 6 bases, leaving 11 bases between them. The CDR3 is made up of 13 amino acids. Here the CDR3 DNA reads TGTGCCAGCAGCTTACCGGACACCTGCGAGCAGTACTTC. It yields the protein CASSLPDTCEQYF.

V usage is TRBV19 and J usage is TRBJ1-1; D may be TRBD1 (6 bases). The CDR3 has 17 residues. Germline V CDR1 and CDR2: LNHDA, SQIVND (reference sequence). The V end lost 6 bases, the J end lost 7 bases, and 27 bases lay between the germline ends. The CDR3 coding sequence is TGTGCCAGTAGCGAGGAAAACATGGACAGAAGCAGTGATGAAGCTTTCTTT. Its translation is CASSEENMDRSSDEAFF.

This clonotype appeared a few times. The CDR3 spells CASSLDRMGNEQFF. The CDR3 DNA is TGTGCCAGCAGCTTAGACAGGATGGGGAATGAGCAGTTCTTC. The chain couples TRBV11-2 to TRBJ2-1; D call uncertain. The CDR3 loop spans 14 amino acids. V was clipped by 0 bases and J by 7 bases, with 10 bases between them. CDR1 is SGHAT, CDR2 FQNNGV, per germline.

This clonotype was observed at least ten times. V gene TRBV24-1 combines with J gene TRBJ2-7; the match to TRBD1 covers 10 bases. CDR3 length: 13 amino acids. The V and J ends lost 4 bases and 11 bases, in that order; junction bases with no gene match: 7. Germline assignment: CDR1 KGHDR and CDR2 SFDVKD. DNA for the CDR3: TGTGCCACCAGTGAAACCGGGACAGGGGAAGAGTACTTC. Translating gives CATSETGTGEEYF.

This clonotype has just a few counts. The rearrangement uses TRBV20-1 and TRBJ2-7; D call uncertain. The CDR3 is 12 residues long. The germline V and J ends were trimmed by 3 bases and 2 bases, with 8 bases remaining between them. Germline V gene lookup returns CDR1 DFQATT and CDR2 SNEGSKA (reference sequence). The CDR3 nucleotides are TGCAGTGCTAGTACATCGACCTACGAGCAGTACTTC. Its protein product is CSASTSTYEQYF.

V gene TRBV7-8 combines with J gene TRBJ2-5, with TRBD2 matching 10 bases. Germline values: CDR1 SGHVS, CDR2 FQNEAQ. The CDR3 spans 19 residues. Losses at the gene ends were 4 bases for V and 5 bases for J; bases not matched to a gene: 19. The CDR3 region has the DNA TGTGCCAGCAGCTCTACAACGAGGACCAGCGGGAGGGCCAGGGAGACCCAGTACTTC. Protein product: CASSSTTRTSGRARETQYF.

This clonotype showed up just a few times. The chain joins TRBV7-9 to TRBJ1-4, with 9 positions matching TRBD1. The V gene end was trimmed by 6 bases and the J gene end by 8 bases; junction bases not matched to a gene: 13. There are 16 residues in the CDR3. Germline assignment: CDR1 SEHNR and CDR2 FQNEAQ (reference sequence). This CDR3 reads CASSLWDRALREKLFF. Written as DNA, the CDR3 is TGTGCCAGCAGTTTATGGGACAGGGCTCTTAGGGAAAAACTGTTTTTT.

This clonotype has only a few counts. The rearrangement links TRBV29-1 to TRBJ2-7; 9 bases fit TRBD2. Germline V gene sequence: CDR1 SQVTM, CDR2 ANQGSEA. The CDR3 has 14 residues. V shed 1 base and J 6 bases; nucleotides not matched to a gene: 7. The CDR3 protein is CSVEGSSGSSEQYF. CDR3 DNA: TGCAGCGTTGAAGGGAGTAGCGGGAGTAGCGAGCAGTACTTC.

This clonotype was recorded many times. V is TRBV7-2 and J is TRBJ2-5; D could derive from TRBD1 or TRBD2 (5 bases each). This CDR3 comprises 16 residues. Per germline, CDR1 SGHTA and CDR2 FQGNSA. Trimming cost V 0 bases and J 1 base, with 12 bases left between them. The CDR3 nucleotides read TGTGCCAGCAGCTTAGCAGGGGTAGCGCTCCAAGAGACCCAGTACTTC. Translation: CASSLAGVALQETQYF.

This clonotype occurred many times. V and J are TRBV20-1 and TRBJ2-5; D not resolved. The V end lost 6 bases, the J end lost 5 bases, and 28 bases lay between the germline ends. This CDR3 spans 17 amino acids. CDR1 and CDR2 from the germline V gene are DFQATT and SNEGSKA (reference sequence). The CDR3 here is CSAPYNDDGPLLETQYF. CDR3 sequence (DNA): TGCAGTGCCCCTTATAATGATGACGGCCCGCTCTTGGAGACCCAGTACTTC.

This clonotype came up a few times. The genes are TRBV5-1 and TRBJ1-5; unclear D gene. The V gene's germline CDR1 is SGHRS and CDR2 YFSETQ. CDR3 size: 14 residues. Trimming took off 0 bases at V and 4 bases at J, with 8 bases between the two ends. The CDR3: CASSLGEGNQPQHF. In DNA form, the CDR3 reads TGCGCCAGCAGCTTGGGAGAAGGAAATCAGCCCCAGCATTTT.

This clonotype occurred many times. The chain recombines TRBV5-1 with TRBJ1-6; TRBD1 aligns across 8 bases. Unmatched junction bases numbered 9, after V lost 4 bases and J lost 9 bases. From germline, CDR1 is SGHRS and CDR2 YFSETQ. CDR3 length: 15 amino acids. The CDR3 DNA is TGCGCCAGCAGCCCCCTGACAGGGGATGGTTCACCCCTCCACTTT. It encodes CASSPLTGDGSPLHF.

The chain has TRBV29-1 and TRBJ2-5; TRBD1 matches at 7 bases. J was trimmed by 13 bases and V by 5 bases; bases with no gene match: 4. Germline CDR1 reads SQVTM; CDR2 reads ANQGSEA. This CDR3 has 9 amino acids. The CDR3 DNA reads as TGCAGCGTTTCCCGGGACAGGTACTTC. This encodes CSVSRDRYF. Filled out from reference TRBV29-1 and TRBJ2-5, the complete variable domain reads SAVISQKPSRDICQRGTSLTIQCQVDSQVTMMFWYRQQPGQSLTLIATANQGSEATYESGFVIDKFPISRPNLTFSTLTVSNMSPEDSSIYLCSVSRDRYFGPGTRLLVL.